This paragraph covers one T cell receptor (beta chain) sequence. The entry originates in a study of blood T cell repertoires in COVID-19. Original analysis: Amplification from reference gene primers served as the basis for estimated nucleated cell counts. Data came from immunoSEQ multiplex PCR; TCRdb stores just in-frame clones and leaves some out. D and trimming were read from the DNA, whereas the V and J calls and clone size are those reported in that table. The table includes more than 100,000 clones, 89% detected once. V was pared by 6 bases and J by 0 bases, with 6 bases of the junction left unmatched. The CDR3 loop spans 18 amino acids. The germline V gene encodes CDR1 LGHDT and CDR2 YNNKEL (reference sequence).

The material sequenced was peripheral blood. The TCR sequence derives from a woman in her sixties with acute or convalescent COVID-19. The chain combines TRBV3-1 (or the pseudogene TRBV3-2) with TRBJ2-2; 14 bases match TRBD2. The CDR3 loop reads CASSPGLAGGANTGELFF. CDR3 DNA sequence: TGTGCCAGCAGTCCCGGACTAGCGGGAGGCGCGAACACCGGGGAGCTGTTTTTT.